This T cell receptor (beta chain) was recovered during a study of blood T cell repertoires in COVID-19. The CDR3 consists of 17 residues. V lost 3 bases to trimming and J lost 1 base; unmatched junction nucleotides: 8. From germline, CDR1 is MGHRA and CDR2 YSYEKL. This clone was seen many times. Original methodology: Amplifying reference gene primers gave estimates of nucleated cell counts. TCRdb keeps only in-frame clones here, not all; method: immunoSEQ multiplex PCR. V and J calls plus clone size are reproduced from that table; the DNA served to infer D and trimming. The sample comprises hundreds of thousands of clones, roughly nine tenths of which are singletons, and about 2% rests with the top ten.

The sequence derives from a man between 18 and 29 years old with active or convalescent COVID-19. The sample was peripheral blood. The chain links TRBV4-1 to TRBJ1-1, with 10 bases matching TRBD1. CDR3 residues: CASSQVPGQGRNTEAFF. CDR3 DNA: TGCGCCAGCAGCCAGGTCCCGGGACAGGGGCGGAACACTGAAGCTTTCTTT.